Each of the 4 T cell receptor beta chains below was sequenced from the same sample in a study of blood T cells in healthy people across ages. With a J-beta primer mix and a sample-barcoded 5' primer, a second PCR ran about 7 to 12 cycles. One entry per CDR3 protein results from TCRdb running MiXCR on the 5' RACE reads. The table lists hundreds of thousands of distinct CDR3 sequences, 58% of them singletons. The specimen sequenced was blood. The origin of the receptors is a man under 40 in good health.

A note on this clonotype: Relative to the germline gene, one junction end is altered; a read error may explain this. V is TRBV7-8 and J is TRBJ2-4, with D possibly being TRBD2 (7 bases). Germline CDR1 and CDR2: SGHVS and FQNEAQ. The CDR3 has 22 amino acids. The CDR3 nucleotides are TGTGCCAGCAGCCTAGAATTACAGGGTGTCCTAGCGGCGAGGGTAGCCAAAAACAGTCAGTACTTC. This encodes CASSLELQGVLAARVAKNSQYF. The variable domain in full, with the rest retrieved from reference TRBV7-8 and TRBJ2-4, is GAGVSQSPRYKVAKRGQDVALRCDPISGHVSLFWYQQALGQGPEFLTYFQNEAQLDKSGLPSDRFFAERPEGSVSTLKIQRTQQEDSAVYLCASSLELQGVLAARVAKNSQYFGAGTRLSVL.

This clonotype was counted between two and nine times. The J gene is TRBJ2-3, the V gene TRBV20-1; no definite D call. The CDR3 is 14 residues long. Looked up from germline, CDR1 is DFQATT and CDR2 is SNEGSKA (reference sequence). Trimming pared 3 bases from V and 4 bases from J, leaving 14 bases between. Written as DNA, the CDR3 is TGCAGTGCTAGTGGGCTTCCAGTACCAGATACGCAGTATTTT. Translated, it gives CSASGLPVPDTQYF.

The gene calls are TRBV27 and TRBJ2-1; no clear D gene. Looked up from germline, CDR1 is MNHEY and CDR2 is SMNVEV (reference sequence). The germline V and J ends were trimmed by 1 base and 9 bases, with 13 bases remaining between them. The length of the CDR3 is 14 residues. DNA for the CDR3: TGTGCCAGCAGTTTATTGGGCCCAGACGGTGAGCAGTTCTTC. Amino acids: CASSLLGPDGEQFF.

The chain uses TRBV7-2 and TRBJ2-5; a possible D gene is TRBD1 (6 bases). V lost 2 bases to trimming and J lost 9 bases, with 7 bases between them. Germline assignment: CDR1 SGHTA and CDR2 FQGNSA. The CDR3 runs 11 residues. The CDR3 nucleotides read TGTGCCAGCAGCTTAAAGGGGGCCCAGTACTTC. This codes for CASSLKGAQYF. The variable domain in full, completed from reference TRBV7-2 and TRBJ2-5, reads GAGVSQSPSNKVTEKGKDVELRCDPISGHTALYWYRQSLGQGLEFLIYFQGNSAPDKSGLPSDRFSAERTGGSVSTLTIQRTQQEDSAVYLCASSLKGAQYFGPGTRLLVL.